This T cell receptor (beta chain) was observed in a study of identifying expanded T cells in peripheral blood. General observations from the study: Variance in clone template counts between roughly 2-week samples significantly increased with total template count across all healthy donors. Technical replicates showed about 1.2 changed clones; roughly two weeks around 15; four weeks 19.

The CDR3 contains 15 residues. During the collection period, no donor immune events like infections were recorded. Repertoires were generated with immunoSEQ multiplex PCR, while TCRdb's copy carries only in-frame clones and drops some. This sample carries about 85,000 clones, 70% to 90% of them seen once, and the ten largest clones take around 2.8%. Notes on this clone: Its antigen is unknown.

The origin of this receptor is a person between 18 and 75 years old in good health. V is TRBV21-1 and J is TRBJ2-3; TRBD2 is the table's D call and was not checked against the DNA. TRBV21-1 is assigned pseudogene status. The sample was blood. CDR3 region: CASSKVSLERSPQYF. Written as DNA, the CDR3 is TGTGCCAGCAGCAAAGTCTCTTTGGAGAGGTCCCCGCAGTATTTT.